These 24 T cell receptor beta chains share one sample of origin, sequenced in a study of blood T cell repertoires in COVID-19. Sequencing used immunoSEQ multiplex PCR; TCRdb keeps in-frame clones, though not all of them. Of tens of thousands of clones listed, 80% to 90% are singletons. The specimen sequenced was peripheral blood. The receptors derive from a woman aged 60-75 years with acute or convalescent COVID-19.

The rearrangement uses TRBV2 and TRBJ1-1; D not certain. Germline CDR1 SNHLY, CDR2 FYNNEI. CDR3 size: 14 residues. V shed 4 bases and J shed 1 base, with 10 bases lying between them. The CDR3 spells CASSVLTPNTEAFF. Here the CDR3 DNA reads TGTGCCAGCAGTGTCTTAACTCCGAACACTGAAGCTTTCTTT.

This chain uses TRBV6-1 with TRBJ1-2; 8 bases are shared with TRBD1. With 2 bases clipped from V and 5 bases from J, the junction kept 4 bases outside the gene matches. This CDR3 is built from 14 residues. Germline lookup yields CDR1 MNHNS and CDR2 SASEGT. CDR3 amino acids: CASSESNRGYGYTF. CDR3 bases: TGTGCCAGCAGTGAAAGTAACAGGGGGTATGGCTACACCTTC.

The genes are TRBV20-1 and TRBJ2-5, with D possibly being TRBD1 (5 bases). Germline CDR1 DFQATT, CDR2 SNEGSKA (reference sequence). The CDR3 is 10 residues long. Between the trimmed V and J ends, which lost 1 base and 11 bases, there was a span of 8 bases. The CDR3 sequence is CSARGQGQYF. Here the CDR3 DNA reads TGCAGTGCTAGAGGCCAGGGACAGTACTTC.

This chain uses TRBV6-2 or TRBV6-3 with TRBJ2-4; D is unresolved. This CDR3 is built from 11 residues. In germline, CDR1 is MNHEY, CDR2 SVGEGT. The germline V and J ends were trimmed by 4 bases and 13 bases, with 11 bases remaining between them. This chain's CDR3 is CASSSGIGQYF. Here the CDR3 DNA reads TGTGCCAGCAGTTCCGGAATCGGGCAGTACTTC.

The chain employs TRBV7-9 and TRBJ2-1; TRBD2 agrees at 14 bases. The germline V gene encodes CDR1 SEHNR and CDR2 FQNEAQ (reference sequence). This CDR3 is 13 amino acids long. Germline trimming cut 11 bases from V and 5 bases from J; bases unmatched to any gene: 2. The CDR3 loop reads CAGLAGGDNEQFF. In DNA, the CDR3 is TGTGCCGGACTAGCGGGGGGTGACAATGAGCAGTTCTTC.

The chain recombines TRBV7-9 with TRBJ1-1; 8 nucleotides align to TRBD1. Germline-derived CDR1 and CDR2 are SEHNR and FQNEAQ (reference sequence). CDR3 length: 15 amino acids. The J segment lost 6 bases and the V segment lost 3 bases, leaving 9 bases of the junction unmatched. The CDR3 bases are TGTGCCAGCAGCTTTATGGGGGACAGGAGCCCTGAAGCTTTCTTT. Protein sequence: CASSFMGDRSPEAFF.

The chain has TRBV28 and TRBJ2-3, with D possibly TRBD1 on 6 matching bases. The CDR3 spans 12 residues. The V and J ends lost 3 bases and 14 bases respectively, with 15 bases between them. The V gene's germline CDR1 is MDHEN and CDR2 SYDVKM. Here the CDR3 DNA reads TGTGCCAGCAGTTTTCGGCAGGGGAATGGGTATTTT. Translated: CASSFRQGNGYF.

The chain has TRBV18 and TRBJ2-1; D may be TRBD1 (6 bases). CDR1 and CDR2 from the germline V gene are KGHSH and LQKENI. V was clipped by 3 bases and J by 5 bases, with 17 bases between them. The CDR3 is made up of 16 amino acids. The CDR3 spells CASSPAQGYSNNEQFF. CDR3 sequence (DNA): TGTGCCAGCTCACCTGCACAGGGCTATTCCAACAATGAGCAGTTCTTC.

This rearrangement joins TRBV7-2 to TRBJ1-4; D remains unclear. CDR1 SGHTA and CDR2 FQGNSA come from the germline V gene. This CDR3 region has 17 residues. V was trimmed by 4 bases and J by 0 bases, leaving 15 bases between them. For the CDR3, the DNA is TGTGCCAGCAGCTGGGCTCAGAGCAGTGCAACTAATGAAAAACTGTTTTTT. Translated: CASSWAQSSATNEKLFF.

The chain carries TRBV4-3 and TRBJ2-3, with D unresolved. The germline V and J ends were trimmed by 1 base and 1 base, with 9 bases remaining between them. Per germline, CDR1 LGHNA and CDR2 YSLEER. The CDR3 has 15 residues. The CDR3 DNA reads TGCGCCAGCAGCCAAGCCCCGCCGGGCACAGATACGCAGTATTTT. It encodes CASSQAPPGTDTQYF.

This clone came up a few times. The J gene is TRBJ1-1, the V gene TRBV25-1; no clear D. The length of the CDR3 is 14 residues. The germline gives CDR1 MGHDK, CDR2 SYGVNS. The germline V and J ends were trimmed by 3 bases and 1 base, with 9 bases remaining between them. The CDR3 region has the DNA TGTGCCAGCAGTGATTTACAATCGAACACTGAAGCTTTCTTT. Protein: CASSDLQSNTEAFF.

This clone was picked up one time. The chain joins TRBV7-2 to TRBJ1-2; 11 bases agree with TRBD1. The ends lost 5 bases at V and 5 bases at J; junction bases unmatched: 4. CDR1 and CDR2 from the germline V gene are SGHTA and FQGNSA. The CDR3 runs 14 residues. This CDR3 reads CASSPGQGGYGYTF. CDR3 coding DNA: TGTGCCAGCAGCCCGGGACAGGGGGGGTATGGCTACACCTTC. The full variable domain, in which reference TRBV7-2 and TRBJ1-2 provide the parts outside the CDR3, is GAGVSQSPSNKVTEKGKDVELRCDPISGHTALYWYRQSLGQGLEFLIYFQGNSAPDKSGLPSDRFSAERTGGSVSTLTIQRTQQEDSAVYLCASSPGQGGYGYTFGSGTRLTVV.

The V gene is TRBV7-2, the J gene TRBJ2-1, with 11 nucleotides matching TRBD2. CDR1 and CDR2 (germline): SGHTA, FQGNSA. With V trimmed by 1 base and J by 4 bases, 0 bases remained unmatched. The length of the CDR3 is 15 residues. CDR3 amino acids: CASSLVAGGYNEQFF. The CDR3 DNA follows: TGTGCCAGCAGCTTAGTAGCGGGGGGGTACAATGAGCAGTTCTTC.

In this sample, this clone turned up a few times. V and J are TRBV3-1 (or the pseudogene TRBV3-2) and TRBJ2-3; 12 nucleotides match TRBD2. V lost 3 bases, J lost 2 bases, and 6 bases stayed unmatched. Germline CDR1 LGHDT, CDR2 YNNKEL (reference sequence). This CDR3 has 17 residues. CDR3 amino acids: CASSHIGLAGPTDTQYF. CDR3 bases: TGTGCCAGCAGCCACATCGGACTAGCGGGGCCCACAGATACGCAGTATTTT.

The V call is TRBV12-3 or TRBV12-4, the J call TRBJ1-2, with D hard to call. The germline V and J ends were trimmed by 4 bases and 8 bases, with 11 bases remaining between them. CDR3 length: 12 amino acids. CDR3 DNA: TGTGCCAGCAGTTCAAGAAGCTACGGCTACACCTTC. Residues: CASSSRSYGYTF.

The DNA of the CDR3 is TGTGCCTGGAATCTCAACCGGGCTAGAGGGACCGGGGAGCTGTTTTTT. This translates into CAWNLNRARGTGELFF. The V and J genes are TRBV30 and TRBJ2-2; D is possibly TRBD2 (5 bases). Germline V gives CDR1 GTSNPN, CDR2 SVGIG (reference sequence). This CDR3 is 16 amino acids long. Trimming took 4 bases from V and 5 from J, leaving 20 bases between them.

The chain is built from TRBV7-2 and TRBJ2-7; 10 bases fit TRBD2. V was clipped by 5 bases and J by 6 bases; unmatched bases: 7. The germline V gene has CDR1 SGHTA and CDR2 FQGNSA. This CDR3 has 14 residues. Here the CDR3 DNA reads TGTGCCAGCAGCAATACGGGACTAGCGTCCGAGCAGTACTTC. It yields the protein CASSNTGLASEQYF.

The CDR3 loop is CASSPGGDEQYF. In DNA form, the CDR3 reads TGTGCCAGCAGCCCCGGCGGGGACGAGCAGTACTTC. The chain links TRBV14 to TRBJ2-7, with D tentatively TRBD2 (6 bases). The CDR3 runs to 12 residues. Between the trimmed V and J ends, which lost 4 bases and 5 bases, there was a span of 9 bases. Germline V gene data show CDR1 as SGHDN and CDR2 as FVKESK.

The V gene is TRBV4-3, the J gene TRBJ2-2; 9 bases line up with TRBD1. V shed 1 base, J shed 1 base, and the junction held 4 bases outside the gene matches. The CDR3 has 17 amino acids. CDR1 LGHNA and CDR2 YSLEER come from the germline V gene. CDR3 protein: CASSQVQGAGNTGELFF. DNA of the CDR3: TGCGCCAGCAGCCAAGTACAGGGGGCTGGGAACACCGGGGAGCTGTTTTTT.

The sample holds a few counts of this clone. V gene TRBV11-1 combines with J gene TRBJ1-1; 8 positions match TRBD1. This CDR3 has 14 residues. Unmatched junction bases numbered 4, after V lost 2 bases and J lost 5 bases. Germline CDR1 SGHAT, CDR2 FQDESV (reference sequence). CDR3 loop: CASSLNRGGTEAFF. The CDR3 nucleotides are TGTGCCAGCAGCTTAAACAGGGGGGGGACTGAAGCTTTCTTT.

The V and J genes are TRBV12-3 or TRBV12-4 and TRBJ1-1; D gene ambiguous. V lost 10 bases, J lost 0 bases, and 12 bases lay in between. CDR3 length equals 13 residues. The CDR3 nucleotides are TGTGCCACCGGGGAGCCCATGAACACTGAAGCTTTCTTT. Its protein product is CATGEPMNTEAFF.

The chain has TRBV24-1 and TRBJ2-1; 9 bases line up with TRBD1. This CDR3 has 16 residues. Unmatched junction bases numbered 5, after V lost 2 bases and J lost 4 bases. Germline V gene data show CDR1 as KGHDR and CDR2 as SFDVKD. CDR3 loop: CATSDSTGGRYNEQFF. Written as DNA, the CDR3 is TGTGCCACCAGTGATTCCACAGGGGGCCGGTACAATGAGCAGTTCTTC.

The rearrangement uses TRBV4-3 and TRBJ1-4; a possible D gene is TRBD1 (5 bases). The germline CDR1 and CDR2 sequences are LGHNA and YSLEER. V was trimmed by 4 bases and J by 0 bases, leaving 9 bases between them. This CDR3 region has 15 residues. CDR3 sequence reads: CASSPLQATNEKLFF. CDR3 in DNA: TGCGCCAGCAGCCCCCTACAGGCAACTAATGAAAAACTGTTTTTT.

The chain has TRBV7-2 and TRBJ2-1; tentative D call: TRBD1 (6 bases). Trimming shortened V by 0 bases and J by 0 bases, and 9 bases separated the two germline ends. Germline V gene lookup returns CDR1 SGHTA and CDR2 FQGNSA. The CDR3 loop spans 16 amino acids. The CDR3 region is CASSLAGQNSYNEQFF. CDR3 nucleotide sequence: TGTGCCAGCAGCTTAGCCGGACAGAACTCCTACAATGAGCAGTTCTTC.